Detailed here is one T cell receptor beta chain. This entry belongs to a study of blood T cell repertoires in COVID-19. Germline CDR1 reads ENHRY; CDR2 reads SYGVKD. The CDR3 is 13 amino acids. Unmatched junction bases numbered 6, after V lost 6 bases and J lost 6 bases. Individuals drawn from under 30 US areas were roughly 18 to 89 years old. Clinical history reported by participants formed the basis on which cohorts were assigned. Cohort 3 donors counted as recovered after two negative PCRs, clearance, or resolved symptoms. Authors' data handling: The authors estimated nucleated cell counts from reference gene primer amplification. The repertoire was sequenced with immunoSEQ multiplex PCR; TCRdb's copy has only in-frame clones and lacks some. D and trimming were read from the DNA, whereas the V and J calls and clone size are those reported in that table. The data contain approximately 480,000 clones, approximately 90% of them singletons.

This TCR came from a woman younger than 35 who had recovered from COVID-19. Sequenced: PBMCs or T cells enriched from blood (not recorded which). The rearrangement uses TRBV10-3 and TRBJ1-1; 8 bases are a match to TRBD1. The CDR3 sequence: CAISGQGGAEAFF. CDR3 bases: TGTGCCATCAGCGGACAGGGAGGGGCTGAAGCTTTCTTT.